This T cell receptor beta chain originates from a study of PD-1 blockade in classical Hodgkin lymphoma. Findings and caveats of the study: At C4D1, TCR diversity had climbed significantly for CD4+ cells, though not for CD8+ cells.

Brentuximab vedotin exposure varied among the patients, all of whom had relapsed after autologous stem cell transplantation. With regard to this clone: Its antigen is unidentified.

The method was immunoSEQ multiplex PCR; TCRdb's version includes in-frame clones alone and lacks a portion of them. The top ten hold 9% to 15% of the sample, which has 95,000 or so clones, around four fifths seen once. V was pared by 7 bases and J by 6 bases, with 19 bases between. The CDR3 loop spans 14 amino acids. Germline values: CDR1 SNHLY, CDR2 FYNNEI. The receptor was derived from a human donor with classical Hodgkin lymphoma. The chain couples TRBV2 to TRBJ2-7, with a weak D call TRBD1 (6 bases). Specimen: peripheral blood mononuclear cells (PBMCs), collected at baseline. CDR3 sequence: CASTEGTSLSEQYF. CDR3 nucleotide sequence: TGTGCCAGCACCGAGGGGACAAGCCTCTCCGAGCAGTACTTC.